This is a list of T cell receptor beta chains from one sample in a study of blood T cell repertoires in COVID-19. Profiling relied on immunoSEQ multiplex PCR, and the TCRdb table lists in-frame clones only, not all of them. The data contain around 700,000 clones, 85% to 90% of them singletons. Material for sequencing was peripheral blood. The receptors derive from a woman between 18 and 29 years old with acute or convalescent COVID-19. Both conserved end residues are part of each CDR3. Fields, in order: clone size, J gene, D gene, V gene, CDR3 DNA, CDR3 protein. A D gene is named only where the DNA matches it firmly. Clone size is not always given. Where it is, it says once, few, many or a class for expanded clones.

>.|TRBJ2-7|.|TRBV5-5
TGTGCCAGCAGCTTGTTCCCAGGACACACCTACGAGCAGTACTTC
CASSLFPGHTYEQYF
>.|TRBJ2-3|.|TRBV28
TGTGCCAGCAGTTTTTCGGGGGGCGCAGATACGCAGTATTTT
CASSFSGGADTQYF
>.|TRBJ1-1|.|TRBV3-1/TRBV3-2
TGTGCCTGCTCCGGGGTAACTGAAGCTTTCTTT
CACSGVTEAFF
>.|TRBJ1-3|.|TRBV28
TGTGCCAGCCATCGGGGGGGCTCTGGAAACACCATATATTTT
CASHRGGSGNTIYF
>.|TRBJ1-2|.|TRBV5-1
TGCGCCAGCAGCTTGATGTCACCCCAGTACAGGCTCTATGGCTACACCTTC
CASSLMSPQYRLYGYTF
>.|TRBJ1-1|.|TRBV21-1
TGTGCCAGCAGCGCTCGGCCCAGGGCTTGGGCTGAAGCTTTCTTT
CASSARPRAWAEAFF
>.|TRBJ1-4|.|TRBV10-1
TGCGCCAGCAGCTTCATACCACTCCGCGAAAAACTGTTTTTT
CASSFIPLREKLFF
>.|TRBJ1-5|TRBD1|TRBV2
TGTGCCAGCAGTGCTACAGGGGGGTATCAGCCCCAGCATTTT
CASSATGGYQPQHF
>once|TRBJ2-5|.|TRBV6-5
TGTGCCAGCAGTTACTTCCCGAGAGAAGAGACCCAGTACTTC
CASSYFPREETQYF
>.|TRBJ2-7|.|TRBV5-1
TGCGCCAGCAGCTTGGACAGGAGCTCCTACGAGCAGTACTTC
CASSLDRSSYEQYF
>.|TRBJ1-4|TRBD1|TRBV7-6
TGTGCCAGCAGCCTAGTCCCGGGACAGGGGGCGCGGGATGAAAAACTGTTTTTT
CASSLVPGQGARDEKLFF
>few|TRBJ2-7|.|TRBV20-1
TGCAGTGCTAGTAATCCAGAAGTCTACGAGCAGTACTTC
CSASNPEVYEQYF
>once|TRBJ2-2|.|TRBV6-5
TGTGCCACCGCCGACTGGAACACCGGGGAGCTGTTTTTT
CATADWNTGELFF
>once|TRBJ2-3|TRBD2|TRBV6-5
TGTGCCAGCAGCGGGGGGTACGACACAGATACGCAGTATTTT
CASSGGYDTDTQYF
>.|TRBJ1-5|.|TRBV7-6
TGTGCCAGCAGCCCCCCGGGGGGCGGTCAGCCCCAGCATTTT
CASSPPGGGQPQHF
>.|TRBJ1-2|.|TRBV30
TGTGCCTGGGACCGCCTAGGGGAAAACTATGGCTACACCTTC
CAWDRLGENYGYTF
>.|TRBJ1-5|.|TRBV5-5
TGTGCCAGCACCTGGGCCAGCAATCAGCCCCAGCATTTT
CASTWASNQPQHF
>few|TRBJ2-1|TRBD2|TRBV6-2/TRBV6-3
TGTGCCAGCAGTCGCGCGGGGGTCTCCTACAATGAGCAGTTCTTC
CASSRAGVSYNEQFF
>.|TRBJ2-7|.|TRBV5-6
TGTGCCAGCGGTAGGGACACATCCTACGAGCAGTACTTC
CASGRDTSYEQYF
>.|TRBJ1-3|.|TRBV5-6
TGTGCCAGCAGCTCAAGAGTGAACTCTGGAAACACCATATATTTT
CASSSRVNSGNTIYF
>.|TRBJ2-5|.|TRBV11-2
TGTGCCAGCAGCCAGTGGCCAGAACAAGAGACCCAGTACTTC
CASSQWPEQETQYF
>once|TRBJ2-3|.|TRBV7-9
TGTGCCAGCAGCTTCCAGGGGCTCACAGATACGCAGTATTTT
CASSFQGLTDTQYF
>.|TRBJ1-2|.|TRBV3-1/TRBV3-2
TGTGCCAGCAGCCAAGCGCCGGTGGGGGCGGGTGGCTACACCTTC
CASSQAPVGAGGYTF
>.|TRBJ2-7|TRBD1|TRBV27
TGTGCCAGCAGTTTAATCCCTCCGGACAGGGCCTACGAGCAGTACTTC
CASSLIPPDRAYEQYF
>.|TRBJ1-2|TRBD1|TRBV12-5
TGTGCTAGTGGTATGGACAGGGCCCCGAGGGGTGGCTACACCTTC
CASGMDRAPRGGYTF
>.|TRBJ1-1|.|TRBV9
TGTGCCAGCAGCGCGGGTGGTAGAGGTGCTGAAGCTTTCTTT
CASSAGGRGAEAFF